Described below is a single T cell receptor (beta chain) sequence and its context. The protocol was immunoSEQ multiplex PCR, while the TCRdb copy is restricted to in-frame clones and leaves out a portion. The sample includes roughly 250,000 clones, 80% to 90% seen only once; the top ten take 3.5% to 5.5%. The sample comes from a study of blood T cell repertoires in COVID-19. Germline V gene lookup returns CDR1 MGHRA and CDR2 YSYEKL. This CDR3 is built from 12 residues. Trimming took off 5 bases at V and 1 base at J, with 6 bases between the two ends. The TCR originated in a woman in her thirties who had recovered from COVID-19. Sequenced material: PBMCs or T cells enriched from blood (not recorded which). The chain couples TRBV4-1 to TRBJ2-7; D may be TRBD2 (6 bases). The CDR3 nucleotides read TGCGCCAGCAGCGGGACTTCCTACGAGCAGTACTTC. Residues: CASSGTSYEQYF.